The 8 T cell receptor beta chains reported below all come from one sample, sequenced in a study of CD8+CD57+ T cells in acquired aplastic anemia. It was genomic DNA that served as the template for profiling TCR beta VDJ and CDR3. TCRdb called the reads again in MiXCR, with one record for every CDR3 protein. The table records 65,000 or so distinct CDR3 sequences, roughly 54% of them present only once. The sequenced material came from sorted CD4+, CD8+, or CD8+CD57+ T cells (not recorded which) from PBMCs. These receptors were taken from a human donor in good health, serving as a control.

The chain joins TRBV12-3 or TRBV12-4 to TRBJ1-1; weak D call: TRBD1 (5 bases). The CDR3 totals 13 residues. Trimming cost V 6 bases and J 1 base, with 9 bases left between them. CDR3 DNA: TGTGCCAGCAGGACTACAGGGAACACTGAAGCTTTCTTT. Translating it yields CASRTTGNTEAFF.

This rearrangement joins TRBV29-1 to TRBJ2-1; possibly TRBD2 for D (7 bases). CDR1 and CDR2 (germline): SQVTM, ANQGSEA. V lost 6 bases to trimming and J lost 3 bases, with 15 bases between them. The CDR3 runs 14 residues. DNA for the CDR3: TGCAGCGTCGCGGGGGCTGGCTGCTACAATGAGCAGTTCTTC. This gives the protein CSVAGAGCYNEQFF.

The chain recombines TRBV15 with TRBJ2-1; possible D gene TRBD2, 5 bases. CDR3 length equals 16 residues. V was clipped by 3 bases and J by 0 bases, with 12 bases between them. Per the germline V gene, CDR1 is LNHNV and CDR2 is YYDKDF (reference sequence). In nucleotides, the CDR3 is TGTGCCACCAGCAGTGCGGGCCGTAGCTCCTACAATGAGCAGTTCTTC. This codes for CATSSAGRSSYNEQFF.

At least ten counts were recorded for this clonotype. The rearrangement links TRBV5-1 to TRBJ2-1, with 7 nucleotides matching TRBD2. The CDR3 totals 16 residues. Germline values: CDR1 SGHRS, CDR2 YFSETQ. Unmatched junction bases numbered 3, after V lost 0 bases and J lost 0 bases. For the CDR3, the DNA is TGCGCCAGCAGCTTGGTAGGCGGGAGCTCCTACAATGAGCAGTTCTTC. Protein product: CASSLVGGSSYNEQFF.

The chain combines TRBV5-1 with TRBJ1-1; tentatively, D is TRBD1 (5 bases). This CDR3 is 15 amino acids long. V shed 4 bases and J shed 1 base, with 14 bases lying between them. Germline loops: CDR1 SGHRS, CDR2 YFSETQ. CDR3 region: CASSVGAAGNTEAFF. DNA for the CDR3: TGCGCCAGCAGCGTTGGGGCAGCGGGGAACACTGAAGCTTTCTTT.

The J gene is TRBJ2-1, the V gene TRBV2, with D tentatively TRBD2 (7 bases). The length of the CDR3 is 14 residues. The germline V gene has CDR1 SNHLY and CDR2 FYNNEI. Trimming pared 4 bases from V and 3 bases from J, leaving 10 bases between. CDR3 amino acids: CASSAGGNYNEQFF. CDR3 nucleotide sequence: TGTGCCAGCAGTGCGGGGGGCAACTACAATGAGCAGTTCTTC.

This clonotype was observed at least ten times. The genes are TRBV19 and TRBJ2-1, with unresolved D. The length of the CDR3 is 15 residues. Germline V gene sequence: CDR1 LNHDA, CDR2 SQIVND (reference sequence). V was shortened by 5 bases and J by 4 bases, with 15 bases between the two germline ends. CDR3 nucleotides: TGTGCCAGTAGTGTTGGACGGTCTGAGTACAATGAGCAGTTCTTC. This gives the protein CASSVGRSEYNEQFF.

This rearrangement joins TRBV29-1 to TRBJ2-1; 10 bases are a match to TRBD1. CDR3 length: 14 amino acids. Per germline, CDR1 SQVTM and CDR2 ANQGSEA. Trimming took 7 bases from V and 9 from J; bases not matched to a gene: 12. The CDR3 is CSAGRDRGQTEQFF. DNA for the CDR3: TGCAGCGCCGGCCGGGACAGGGGTCAAACTGAGCAGTTCTTC.